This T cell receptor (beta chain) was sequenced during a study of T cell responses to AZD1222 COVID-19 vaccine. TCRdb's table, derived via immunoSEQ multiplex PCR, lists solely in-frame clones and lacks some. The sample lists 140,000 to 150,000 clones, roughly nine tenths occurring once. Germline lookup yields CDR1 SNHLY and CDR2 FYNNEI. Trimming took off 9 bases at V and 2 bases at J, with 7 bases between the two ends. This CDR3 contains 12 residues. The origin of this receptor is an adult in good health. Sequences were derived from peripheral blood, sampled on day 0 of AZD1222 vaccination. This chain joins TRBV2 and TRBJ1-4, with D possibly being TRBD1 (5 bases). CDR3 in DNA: TGTGCCAGTGGGGCGACTAATGAAAAACTGTTTTTT. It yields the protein CASGATNEKLFF.